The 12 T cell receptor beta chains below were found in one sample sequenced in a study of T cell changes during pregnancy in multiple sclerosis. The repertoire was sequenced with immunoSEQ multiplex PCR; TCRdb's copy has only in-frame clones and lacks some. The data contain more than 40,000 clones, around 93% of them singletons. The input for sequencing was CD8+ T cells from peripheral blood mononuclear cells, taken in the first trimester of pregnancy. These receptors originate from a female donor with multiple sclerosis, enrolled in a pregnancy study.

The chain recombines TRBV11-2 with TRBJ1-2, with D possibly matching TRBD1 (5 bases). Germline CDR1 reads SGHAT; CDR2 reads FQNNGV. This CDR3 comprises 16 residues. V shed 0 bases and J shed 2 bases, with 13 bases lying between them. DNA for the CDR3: TGTGCCAGCAGCTTAGAAGGAGGGACTGACAACTATGGCTACACCTTC. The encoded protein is CASSLEGGTDNYGYTF.

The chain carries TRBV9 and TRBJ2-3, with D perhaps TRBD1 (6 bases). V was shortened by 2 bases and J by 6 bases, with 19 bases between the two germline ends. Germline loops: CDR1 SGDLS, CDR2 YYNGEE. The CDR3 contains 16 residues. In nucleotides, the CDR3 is TGTGCCAGCAGCGTCGACGATACAGGGATGGGCGATACGCAGTATTTT. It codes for CASSVDDTGMGDTQYF.

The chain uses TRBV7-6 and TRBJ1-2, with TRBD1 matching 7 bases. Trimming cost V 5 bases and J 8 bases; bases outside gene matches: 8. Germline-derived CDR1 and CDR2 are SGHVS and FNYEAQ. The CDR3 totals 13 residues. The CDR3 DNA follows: TGTGCCAGCAGCCCCAGAGGGGGCAGCGGCTACACCTTC. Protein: CASSPRGGSGYTF.

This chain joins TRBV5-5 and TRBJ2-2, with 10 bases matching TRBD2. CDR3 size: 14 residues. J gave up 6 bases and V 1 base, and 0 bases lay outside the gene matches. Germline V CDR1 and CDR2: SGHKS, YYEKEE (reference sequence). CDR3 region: CASSLSGGAGELFF. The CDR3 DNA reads TGTGCCAGCAGCTTGAGCGGGGGGGCCGGGGAGCTGTTTTTT.

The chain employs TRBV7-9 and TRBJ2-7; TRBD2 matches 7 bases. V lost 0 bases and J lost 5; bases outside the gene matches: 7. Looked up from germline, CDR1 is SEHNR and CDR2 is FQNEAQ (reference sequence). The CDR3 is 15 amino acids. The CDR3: CASSLAAGVQDEQYF. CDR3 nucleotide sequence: TGTGCCAGCAGCTTAGCGGCGGGGGTGCAGGACGAGCAGTACTTC. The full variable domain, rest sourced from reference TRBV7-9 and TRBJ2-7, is DTGVSQNPRHKITKRGQNVTFRCDPISEHNRLYWYRQTLGQGPEFLTYFQNEAQLEKSRLLSDRFSAERPKGSFSTLEIQRTEQGDSAMYLCASSLAAGVQDEQYFGPGTRLTVT.

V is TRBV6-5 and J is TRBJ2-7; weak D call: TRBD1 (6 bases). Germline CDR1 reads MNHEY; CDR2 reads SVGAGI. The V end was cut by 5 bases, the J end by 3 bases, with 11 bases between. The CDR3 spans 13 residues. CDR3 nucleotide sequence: TGTGCCAGCAGTCCGGGACACTACTACGAGCAGTACTTC. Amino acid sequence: CASSPGHYYEQYF.

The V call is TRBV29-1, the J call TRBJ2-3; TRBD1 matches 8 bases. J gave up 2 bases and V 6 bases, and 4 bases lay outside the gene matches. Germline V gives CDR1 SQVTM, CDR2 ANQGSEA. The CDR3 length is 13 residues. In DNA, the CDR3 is TGCAGCGTCGACAGGGGATCCACAGATACGCAGTATTTT. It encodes CSVDRGSTDTQYF.

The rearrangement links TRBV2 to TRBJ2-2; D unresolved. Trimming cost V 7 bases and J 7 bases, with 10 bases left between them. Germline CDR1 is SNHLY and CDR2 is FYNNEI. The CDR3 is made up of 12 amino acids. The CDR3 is CASTSSVGELFF. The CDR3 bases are TGTGCCAGCACCTCGAGTGTCGGGGAGCTGTTTTTT. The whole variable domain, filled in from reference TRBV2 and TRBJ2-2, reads EPEVTQTPSHQVTQMGQEVILRCVPISNHLYFYWYRQILGQKVEFLVSFYNNEISEKSEIFDDQFSVERPDGSNFTLKIRSTKLEDSAMYFCASTSSVGELFFGEGSRLTVL.

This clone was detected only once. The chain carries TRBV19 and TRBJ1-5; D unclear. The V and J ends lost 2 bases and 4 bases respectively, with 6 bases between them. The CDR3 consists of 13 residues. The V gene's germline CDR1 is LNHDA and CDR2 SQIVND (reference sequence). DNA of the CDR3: TGTGCCAGTAGTATATCCGTAAATCAGCCCCAGCATTTT. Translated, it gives CASSISVNQPQHF.

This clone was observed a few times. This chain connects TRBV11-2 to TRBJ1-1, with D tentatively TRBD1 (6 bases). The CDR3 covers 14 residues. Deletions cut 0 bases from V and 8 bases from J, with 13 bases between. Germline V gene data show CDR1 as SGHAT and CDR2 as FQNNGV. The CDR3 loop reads CASSLDGGQIEAFF. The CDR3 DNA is TGTGCCAGCAGCTTAGATGGGGGCCAAATCGAAGCTTTCTTT.

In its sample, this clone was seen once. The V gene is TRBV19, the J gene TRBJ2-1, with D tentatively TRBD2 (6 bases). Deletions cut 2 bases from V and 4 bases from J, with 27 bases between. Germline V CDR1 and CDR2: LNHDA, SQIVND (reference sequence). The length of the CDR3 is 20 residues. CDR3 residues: CASSISTQPFTGAAYNEQFF. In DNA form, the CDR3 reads TGTGCCAGTAGTATAAGTACCCAACCCTTTACGGGAGCAGCTTACAATGAGCAGTTCTTC.

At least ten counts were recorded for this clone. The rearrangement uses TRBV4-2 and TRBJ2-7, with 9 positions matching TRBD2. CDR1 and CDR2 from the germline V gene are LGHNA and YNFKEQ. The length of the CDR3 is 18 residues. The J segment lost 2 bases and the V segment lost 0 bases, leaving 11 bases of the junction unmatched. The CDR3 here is CASSQDIAQTSGAYEQYF. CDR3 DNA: TGTGCCAGCAGCCAAGATATAGCCCAGACTAGCGGCGCCTACGAGCAGTACTTC.